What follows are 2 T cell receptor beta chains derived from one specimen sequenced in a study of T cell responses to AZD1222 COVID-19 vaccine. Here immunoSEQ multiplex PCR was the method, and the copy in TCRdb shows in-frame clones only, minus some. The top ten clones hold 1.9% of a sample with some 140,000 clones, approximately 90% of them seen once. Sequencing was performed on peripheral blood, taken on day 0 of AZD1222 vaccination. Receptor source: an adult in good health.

The CDR3 sequence is CASSDSGTYEQYF. The CDR3 nucleotides are TGTGCCAGCAGTGACAGCGGGACCTACGAGCAGTACTTC. J is TRBJ2-7 and V is TRBV6-1; TRBD2 aligns across 7 bases. The V segment lost 3 bases and the J segment 2 bases; nucleotides outside the gene matches: 1. The CDR3 extends over 13 amino acids. The V gene's germline CDR1 is MNHNS and CDR2 SASEGT.

DNA of the CDR3: TGTGCCAGCAGTTTATCTGGGAATTCACCCCTCCACTTT. This encodes CASSLSGNSPLHF. The rearrangement uses TRBV27 and TRBJ1-6; D is uncertain. The CDR3 runs to 13 residues. CDR1 and CDR2 from the germline V gene are MNHEY and SMNVEV (reference sequence). The V and J ends lost 0 bases and 7 bases respectively, with 4 bases between them.